Below, 11 T cell receptor beta chains from the same sample are listed, as sequenced in a study of blood T cell repertoires in COVID-19. The method was immunoSEQ multiplex PCR; TCRdb's version includes in-frame clones alone and lacks a portion of them. The sample shows roughly 120,000 clones, over 80% of them seen only once. The sample taken for sequencing was peripheral blood. Receptors originate from a human donor in a cohort sampled during active COVID-19.

The chain uses TRBV6-5 and TRBJ2-3; 12 bases are shared with TRBD2. There are 14 residues in the CDR3. CDR1 is MNHEY and CDR2 is SVGAGI in the germline V gene. Trimming took 5 bases from V and 7 from J; bases not matched to a gene: 4. The CDR3 loop reads CASSNLAGGNTQYF. The CDR3 bases are TGTGCCAGCAGTAACCTAGCGGGAGGGAATACGCAGTATTTT.

V is TRBV11-3 and J is TRBJ2-7; 10 bases fit TRBD2. Trimming at V came to 2 bases and at J to 2 bases, leaving 3 bases not matched to a gene. CDR1 is SGHNT, CDR2 YENEEA, per germline. The CDR3 consists of 15 residues. For the CDR3, the DNA is TGTGCCAGCAGCTTATCGACTAGCGGGCCCTACGAGCAGTACTTC. This codes for CASSLSTSGPYEQYF.

The rearrangement uses TRBV19 and TRBJ2-7; maybe TRBD2 (5 bases). The CDR3 contains 13 residues. From germline, CDR1 is LNHDA and CDR2 SQIVND (reference sequence). The V gene lost 3 bases and the J gene lost 6 bases, with 12 bases spanning the gap. The CDR3 loop is CASSISVAGEQYF. CDR3 sequence (DNA): TGTGCCAGTAGTATTTCGGTTGCGGGCGAGCAGTACTTC.

This rearrangement joins TRBV18 to TRBJ1-1; TRBD1 matches at 7 bases. Looked up from germline, CDR1 is KGHSH and CDR2 is LQKENI. V shed 4 bases and J 3 bases; nucleotides not matched to a gene: 8. The CDR3 has 15 amino acids. The CDR3 nucleotides are TGTGCCAGCTCACTACTAGGACAGGCCTACACTGAAGCTTTCTTT. Translation gives CASSLLGQAYTEAFF.

This clone has a single count. V is TRBV7-3 and J is TRBJ2-3; 8 nucleotides line up with TRBD2. The junction had 3 bases not matched to a gene; V was cut back by 0 bases and J by 4 bases. The CDR3 spans 15 residues. The germline V gene encodes CDR1 SGHTA and CDR2 FQGTGA. The DNA of the CDR3 is TGTGCCAGCAGCTTAACGGGACTAGACGCAGATACGCAGTATTTT. It specifies CASSLTGLDADTQYF.

CDR3 in DNA: TGTGCCAGCAGGGAACAGGGTTACGAGCAGTACTTC. Its protein product is CASREQGYEQYF. The V call is TRBV2, the J call TRBJ2-7; TRBD1 might be the D (6 bases). Trimming took off 6 bases at V and 4 bases at J, with 10 bases between the two ends. Looked up from germline, CDR1 is SNHLY and CDR2 is FYNNEI. The CDR3 contains 12 residues. Together with reference TRBV2 and TRBJ2-7, the CDR3 gives the full variable domain: EPEVTQTPSHQVTQMGQEVILRCVPISNHLYFYWYRQILGQKVEFLVSFYNNEISEKSEIFDDQFSVERPDGSNFTLKIRSTKLEDSAMYFCASREQGYEQYFGPGTRLTVT.

This clone was detected once. The chain has TRBV6-5 and TRBJ2-1, with a weak D call TRBD1 (5 bases). This CDR3 has 13 amino acids. The germline CDR1 and CDR2 sequences are MNHEY and SVGAGI. V was trimmed by 7 bases and J by 4 bases, leaving 11 bases between them. The CDR3 is CASKGAGYNEQFF. The CDR3 DNA follows: TGTGCCAGCAAAGGGGCAGGGTACAATGAGCAGTTCTTC.

The CDR3 coding sequence is TGCGCCAGCAGCCGGTCCAGCGGGAGATACTACAATGAGCAGTTCTTC. Translation: CASSRSSGRYYNEQFF. The chain has TRBV5-1 and TRBJ2-1; 8 bases line up with TRBD2. CDR3 size: 16 residues. Germline V gene sequence: CDR1 SGHRS, CDR2 YFSETQ. J gave up 3 bases and V 4 bases, and 9 bases lay outside the gene matches.

The table lists this clone with a count of one. The gene calls are TRBV6-5 and TRBJ2-7; 13 nucleotides match TRBD2. Looked up from germline, CDR1 is MNHEY and CDR2 is SVGAGI. The CDR3 spans 16 residues. J lost 2 bases, V lost 0 bases, and 1 base had no gene match. CDR3 residues: CASSYSGLAGAYEQYF. The CDR3 coding sequence is TGTGCCAGCAGTTACTCCGGACTAGCGGGAGCCTACGAGCAGTACTTC.

This clone has only a few counts. The rearrangement uses TRBV14 and TRBJ2-7; D remains ambiguous. The germline gives CDR1 SGHDN, CDR2 FVKESK. The CDR3 is 12 amino acids. V was cut by 2 bases and J by 3 bases, with 5 bases left in between. The CDR3 region has the DNA TGTGCCAGCAGCCAAAATAACTACGAGCAGTACTTC. Its translation: CASSQNNYEQYF.

The rearrangement joins TRBV7-8 to TRBJ2-1; tentatively, D is TRBD1 (6 bases). CDR1 and CDR2 from the germline V gene are SGHVS and FQNEAQ. Trimming removed 5 bases at V and 8 bases at J, with 16 bases between. CDR3 length: 14 residues. CDR3 residues: CASSQANRVDEQFF. DNA of the CDR3: TGTGCCAGCAGCCAAGCAAACAGGGTGGATGAGCAGTTCTTC.